A single sample is the source of the 2 T cell receptor beta chains below, sequenced in a study of shared clonotypes between healthy human individuals. Generated by immunoSEQ multiplex PCR, the TCRdb table keeps only in-frame clones and is missing some. This repertoire shows about 680,000 clones, about 91% found once; its top ten account for 24%. Only CD45RO-negative cells positively selected for CCR7 counted as naive CD8 cells, so terminally differentiated effector memory CD45RA+ cells were excluded. Input material: naive CD8+ T cells sorted from blood. The receptor set was obtained from a man aged 25 to 40 in good health.

V is TRBV29-1 and J is TRBJ2-3; 8 nucleotides align to TRBD2. Germline CDR1 and CDR2: SQVTM and ANQGSEA. The CDR3 contains 13 residues. The trim removed 7 bases at V and 0 bases at J, leaving 3 bases unmatched. The CDR3 sequence is CSDSGGSTDTQYF. CDR3 sequence (DNA): TGCAGCGATTCGGGGGGGAGCACAGATACGCAGTATTTT.

V gene TRBV6-6 combines with J gene TRBJ2-7, with 7 bases identical to TRBD2. There are 15 residues in the CDR3. V shed 6 bases and J 2 bases; nucleotides not matched to a gene: 10. Germline CDR1 and CDR2: MNHNY and SVGAGI (reference sequence). This chain's CDR3 is CASRERDPGPYEQYF. The CDR3 nucleotides are TGTGCCAGCAGGGAGCGGGACCCTGGTCCCTACGAGCAGTACTTC.